These 13 T cell receptor beta chains originate from one sample sequenced in a study of blood T cell repertoires in COVID-19. Method: immunoSEQ multiplex PCR; TCRdb's copy keeps in-frame clones and lacks some. The table has 250,000 to 400,000 clones, about 87% seen once. Material for sequencing was peripheral blood. These TCRs come from a woman younger than 45 with COVID-19, enrolled during active disease.

The J gene is TRBJ2-7, the V gene TRBV20-1; TRBD2 agrees at 13 bases. V lost 3 bases, J lost 4 bases, and 21 bases stayed unmatched. Germline V lookup: CDR1 DFQATT, CDR2 SNEGSKA (reference sequence). CDR3 length: 20 amino acids. CDR3 loop: CSASYPLGLAGAESPYEQYV. CDR3 nucleotides: TGCAGTGCTAGTTACCCCCTCGGACTAGCGGGGGCTGAATCGCCTTACGAGCAGTACGTC.

The chain combines TRBV3-1 (or the pseudogene TRBV3-2) with TRBJ1-1; D ambiguous. CDR1 and CDR2 (germline): LGHDT, YNNKEL (reference sequence). This CDR3 contains 15 residues. V was trimmed by 5 bases and J by 0 bases, leaving 13 bases between them. CDR3 in DNA: TGTGCCAGCAGCTCTCCGGGTTACTTGAACACTGAAGCTTTCTTT. Residues: CASSSPGYLNTEAFF.

The chain carries TRBV3-1 (or the pseudogene TRBV3-2) and TRBJ1-2; 9 nucleotides match TRBD1. The J segment lost 5 bases and the V segment lost 1 base, leaving 8 bases of the junction unmatched. Germline CDR1 reads LGHDT; CDR2 reads YNNKEL (reference sequence). CDR3 length equals 16 residues. DNA of the CDR3: TGTGCCAGCAGCCAAGTTGGGACAGGGAGGCGGTATGGCTACACCTTC. Translating it yields CASSQVGTGRRYGYTF.

The J gene is TRBJ2-1, the V gene TRBV19; D may be TRBD1 (6 bases). V was trimmed by 10 bases and J by 0 bases, leaving 13 bases between them. The germline CDR1 and CDR2 sequences are LNHDA and SQIVND (reference sequence). The CDR3 sequence is 14 residues long. The DNA for the CDR3 is TGTGCCACATCACAGGGATACTCCTACAATGAGCAGTTCTTC. Its protein product is CATSQGYSYNEQFF.

This clone has a single count. The chain links TRBV30 to TRBJ1-2, with 7 bases fitting TRBD1. This CDR3 is built from 15 residues. CDR1 and CDR2 from the germline V gene are GTSNPN and SVGIG (reference sequence). V shed 0 bases, J shed 5 bases, and the junction held 9 bases outside the gene matches. The CDR3 DNA is TGTGCCTGGAGTGTACTCAGGGGGAGTCGGTATGGCTACACCTTC. Amino acid sequence: CAWSVLRGSRYGYTF. The variable domain in full, with the rest retrieved from reference TRBV30 and TRBJ1-2, is SQTIHQWPATLVQPVGSPLSLECTVEGTSNPNLYWYRQAAGRGLQLLFYSVGIGQISSEVPQNLSASRPQDRQFILSSKKLLLSDSGFYLCAWSVLRGSRYGYTFGSGTRLTVV.

The chain uses TRBV5-1 and TRBJ2-5; 9 bases align to TRBD1. The CDR3 is 14 residues long. V gave up 2 bases and J gave up 8 bases; unmatched junction bases: 7. The V gene's germline CDR1 is SGHRS and CDR2 YFSETQ. CDR3: CASSFRTGEQTQYF. In DNA, the CDR3 is TGCGCCAGCAGCTTCCGGACAGGGGAACAAACCCAGTACTTC.

The rearrangement links TRBV28 to TRBJ2-2; perhaps TRBD2 as D (5 bases). Trimming cost V 8 bases and J 5 bases, with 15 bases left between them. Germline V gene sequence: CDR1 MDHEN, CDR2 SYDVKM. This CDR3 is built from 14 residues. CDR3 sequence: CASYHPAETGELFF. CDR3 DNA: TGTGCCAGCTATCATCCAGCGGAAACCGGGGAGCTGTTTTTT.

This clone was observed a single time. V usage is TRBV6-5 and J usage is TRBJ1-6; D call uncertain. This CDR3 is 15 amino acids long. Germline values: CDR1 MNHEY, CDR2 SVGAGI. Trimming took off 5 bases at V and 6 bases at J, with 14 bases between the two ends. CDR3 loop: CASSPRPRGNSPLHF. Written as DNA, the CDR3 is TGTGCCAGCAGTCCCCGGCCCCGGGGTAATTCACCCCTCCACTTT.

Regarding this clone: The same CDR3 also results from other DNA sequences found in this sample. This chain links TRBV3-1 (or the pseudogene TRBV3-2) with TRBJ2-5; 12 nucleotides line up with TRBD2. The CDR3 is 15 residues long. The germline V gene encodes CDR1 LGHDT and CDR2 YNNKEL (reference sequence). V trimming: 4 bases; J trimming: 5 bases; junction bases outside the gene matches: 5. CDR3 in DNA: TGTGCCAGCAGCCGAAGACTAGCGGGGGTTGAGACCCAGTACTTC. Amino acid sequence: CASSRRLAGVETQYF.

Remarks on this clone: The junction departs from germline at one end; a sequencing error may be responsible. The V gene is TRBV11-2, the J gene TRBJ2-3; D might be TRBD2 (6 bases). In germline, CDR1 is SGHAT, CDR2 FQNNGV. The CDR3 totals 11 residues. In DNA form, the CDR3 reads TGTGCCAGCAGCTTGGGACTCTCAGAGCATTTT. Its protein is CASSLGLSEHF.

The V and J genes are TRBV7-2 and TRBJ2-5, with 8 bases that match TRBD1. In germline, CDR1 is SGHTA, CDR2 FQGNSA. The CDR3 contains 15 residues. J gave up 4 bases and V 4 bases, and 8 bases lay outside the gene matches. The CDR3 region has the DNA TGTGCCAGCAGCTCCAGACAGGGGTTCGGAGAGACCCAGTACTTC. It translates to CASSSRQGFGETQYF.

This chain links TRBV2 with TRBJ2-1; D may be TRBD2 (6 bases). Between the trimmed V and J ends, which lost 3 bases and 3 bases, there was a span of 12 bases. The CDR3 is 15 residues long. Germline V gene data show CDR1 as SNHLY and CDR2 as FYNNEI. In DNA form, the CDR3 reads TGTGCCAGCAGTGAGGTTCACGGGGGCTACAATGAGCAGTTCTTC. Its translation is CASSEVHGGYNEQFF.

The J gene is TRBJ2-7, the V gene TRBV5-1; possible D gene TRBD2, 5 bases. The length of the CDR3 is 13 residues. Per germline, CDR1 SGHRS and CDR2 YFSETQ. Trimming removed 0 bases at V and 9 bases at J, with 13 bases between. CDR3 sequence: CASSLAPTTAQYV. As DNA, the CDR3 is TGCGCCAGCAGCTTGGCTCCGACTACGGCGCAGTACGTC.